The 27 T cell receptor beta chains in this list originate from one sample, sequenced in a study of blood T cell repertoires in COVID-19. Using immunoSEQ multiplex PCR, the repertoire was profiled, and TCRdb retains in-frame clones only, with some absent. This table has roughly 250,000 clones, roughly 80% appearing once. Material for sequencing was peripheral blood. The receptors originated from a woman in her forties with active or convalescent COVID-19.

The chain has TRBV10-3 and TRBJ1-1; possible D gene TRBD1, 6 bases. V shed 3 bases and J shed 6 bases, with 17 bases lying between them. Germline CDR1 reads ENHRY; CDR2 reads SYGVKD. The CDR3 length is 15 residues. The CDR3 reads CAISDTGLSLSEAFF. In DNA, the CDR3 is TGTGCCATCAGTGACACAGGGTTGTCCTTATCTGAAGCTTTCTTT.

The chain links TRBV30 to TRBJ2-3; TRBD2 matches 8 bases. Germline V lookup: CDR1 GTSNPN, CDR2 SVGIG (reference sequence). This CDR3 region has 13 residues. V lost 2 bases and J lost 6; bases outside the gene matches: 4. The CDR3 nucleotides are TGTGCCTGGAGTTGGGTAGCGGGGGATACGCAGTATTTT. The encoded protein is CAWSWVAGDTQYF.

The chain couples TRBV25-1 to TRBJ2-5; 8 positions match TRBD1. Germline CDR1 MGHDK, CDR2 SYGVNS. This CDR3 spans 16 amino acids. Germline trimming cut 6 bases from V and 1 base from J; bases unmatched to any gene: 10. CDR3 sequence: CASRATGGQGQETQYF. DNA for the CDR3: TGTGCCAGCAGAGCCACAGGCGGACAGGGCCAAGAGACCCAGTACTTC.

This sequence joins TRBV12-5 and TRBJ2-3; D not certain. Germline loops: CDR1 LGHNT, CDR2 FRNRAP. V lost 6 bases and J lost 9, with 16 bases in between. This CDR3 contains 13 residues. CDR3 residues: CASGEATSTTQYF. CDR3 DNA: TGTGCTAGTGGCGAGGCCACCTCTACGACGCAGTATTTT. Combining the CDR3 with reference TRBV12-5 and TRBJ2-3 gives the whole variable domain DARVTQTPRHKVTEMGQEVTMRCQPILGHNTVFWYRQTMMQGLELLAYFRNRAPLDDSGMPKDRFSAEMPDATLATLKIQPSEPRDSAVYFCASGEATSTTQYFGPGTRLTVL.

The rearrangement uses TRBV2 and TRBJ2-4; TRBD1 matches 8 bases. V trimming: 4 bases; J trimming: 3 bases; junction bases outside the gene matches: 14. Per germline, CDR1 SNHLY and CDR2 FYNNEI. This CDR3 has 18 amino acids. The CDR3 nucleotides read TGTGCCAGCAGTGTGGACAGGGACATCCAAGACTACAAAAACATTCAGTACTTC. It translates to CASSVDRDIQDYKNIQYF.

The rearrangement uses TRBV9 and TRBJ1-2, with TRBD1 identical over 11 bases. The CDR3 is made up of 16 amino acids. The V segment lost 0 bases and the J segment 5 bases; nucleotides outside the gene matches: 6. Germline CDR1 reads SGDLS; CDR2 reads YYNGEE. This CDR3 is CASSVGGGTGGYGYTF. CDR3 coding DNA: TGTGCCAGCAGCGTAGGCGGGGGGACAGGGGGATATGGCTACACCTTC.

The chain uses TRBV9 and TRBJ1-6; D not certain. CDR1 and CDR2 from the germline V gene are SGDLS and YYNGEE. V was trimmed by 0 bases and J by 3 bases, leaving 10 bases between them. There are 16 residues in the CDR3. CDR3 protein: CASSVVPRNYNSPLHF. The DNA for the CDR3 is TGTGCCAGCAGCGTAGTCCCCAGGAACTATAATTCACCCCTCCACTTT. Combining the CDR3 with reference TRBV9 and TRBJ1-6 gives the whole variable domain DSGVTQTPKHLITATGQRVTLRCSPRSGDLSVYWYQQSLDQGLQFLIQYYNGEERAKGNILERFSAQQFPDLHSELNLSSLELGDSALYFCASSVVPRNYNSPLHFGNGTRLTVT.

In the case of this clone: Other DNA variants within this sample encode the same CDR3. The chain carries TRBV11-2 and TRBJ1-1, with TRBD1 as a possible D gene (6 bases). V was trimmed by 0 bases and J by 8 bases, leaving 10 bases between them. The CDR3 covers 13 residues. From germline, CDR1 is SGHAT and CDR2 FQNNGV. CDR3 amino acids: CASSLDRGTEAFF. The CDR3, as DNA: TGTGCCAGCAGCTTAGACAGGGGTACAGAAGCTTTCTTT. Based on the CDR3 plus reference TRBV11-2 and TRBJ1-1, the full variable domain is EAGVAQSPRYKIIEKRQSVAFWCNPISGHATLYWYQQILGQGPKLLIQFQNNGVVDDSQLPKDRFSAERLKGVDSTLKIQPAKLEDSAVYLCASSLDRGTEAFFGQGTRLTVV.

The chain combines TRBV2 with TRBJ2-7, with D perhaps TRBD1 (6 bases). Trimming took 7 bases from V and 3 from J, leaving 10 bases between them. The germline V gene has CDR1 SNHLY and CDR2 FYNNEI. This CDR3 comprises 12 residues. The CDR3 nucleotides read TGTGCCAGCAAACTACAGGGCTACGAGCAGTACTTC. Amino acid sequence: CASKLQGYEQYF.

This clone was seen a handful of times. The chain couples TRBV5-6 to TRBJ1-2; D is unclear. From germline, CDR1 is SGHDT and CDR2 YYEEEE. Trimming took off 4 bases at V and 6 bases at J, with 13 bases between the two ends. This CDR3 is built from 13 residues. The CDR3 nucleotides read TGTGCCAGCAGCCCCACATCTCTTAATGGCTACACCTTC. As protein: CASSPTSLNGYTF.

The chain joins TRBV5-6 to TRBJ2-5; 9 nucleotides match TRBD1. Germline V gene data show CDR1 as SGHDT and CDR2 as YYEEEE. The CDR3 extends over 16 amino acids. The trim removed 3 bases at V and 4 bases at J, leaving 10 bases unmatched. CDR3 DNA sequence: TGTGCCAGCAGCTCGGGACAGGGAAGGTCTAGAGAGACCCAGTACTTC. Protein: CASSSGQGRSRETQYF.

In its sample, this clone was seen a few times. V is TRBV7-9 and J is TRBJ1-2; D uncertain. V was shortened by 4 bases and J by 4 bases, with 13 bases between the two germline ends. This CDR3 has 14 amino acids. CDR1 SEHNR and CDR2 FQNEAQ come from the germline V gene (reference sequence). The CDR3 protein is CASSSAREGYGYTF. The DNA of the CDR3 is TGTGCCAGCAGCTCCGCTCGGGAGGGCTATGGCTACACCTTC.

The V gene is TRBV3-1 (or the pseudogene TRBV3-2), the J gene TRBJ2-1; a weak D match, TRBD2 (5 bases). With 1 base removed from V and 10 bases from J, the gap between germline ends came to 8 bases. This CDR3 is 12 amino acids long. Per the germline V gene, CDR1 is LGHDT and CDR2 is YNNKEL (reference sequence). The CDR3 region has the DNA TGTGCCAGCAGCCAAGCTAGCATAGAGCAGTTCTTC. As protein: CASSQASIEQFF.

The chain is built from TRBV9 and TRBJ1-5; 8 positions agree with TRBD1. Germline V CDR1 and CDR2: SGDLS, YYNGEE. CDR3 length equals 17 residues. J lost 3 bases, V lost 0 bases, and 8 bases had no gene match. For the CDR3, the DNA is TGTGCCAGCAGCGTAGACGACAGGGGACACTTCAATCAGCCCCAGCATTTT. Amino acids: CASSVDDRGHFNQPQHF.

The genes are TRBV7-8 and TRBJ2-3, with D maybe TRBD2 (7 bases). The CDR3 extends over 19 amino acids. The germline V gene encodes CDR1 SGHVS and CDR2 FQNEAQ. The V end lost 2 bases, the J end lost 2 bases, and 23 bases lay between the germline ends. CDR3: CASSLRAGGLAVDTDTQYF. The DNA of the CDR3 is TGTGCCAGCAGCTTACGGGCCGGGGGGCTAGCGGTCGACACAGATACGCAGTATTTT.

The rearrangement joins TRBV7-3 to TRBJ2-7; TRBD2 is a possible D gene (7 bases). Deletions cut 6 bases from V and 2 bases from J, with 17 bases between. CDR1 and CDR2 from the germline V gene are SGHTA and FQGTGA. The CDR3 loop spans 15 amino acids. The CDR3 coding sequence is TGTGCCAGCAGTCTCCGCGGGGGCCTTACCTACGAGCAGTACTTC. Protein sequence: CASSLRGGLTYEQYF.

The chain has TRBV23-1 and TRBJ2-5; possible D gene TRBD1, 6 bases. TRBV23-1 is annotated as an ORF whose role is uncertain. The V gene lost 6 bases and the J gene lost 3 bases, with 17 bases spanning the gap. This CDR3 spans 15 amino acids. This CDR3 reads CASSKLGNREETQYF. The CDR3 coding sequence is TGCGCCAGCAGCAAACTAGGAAACAGGGAAGAGACCCAGTACTTC.

This sequence joins TRBV9 and TRBJ1-5, with a tentative D call TRBD1 (5 bases). Trimming removed 7 bases at V and 1 base at J, with 27 bases between. CDR3 length: 19 residues. The germline gives CDR1 SGDLS, CDR2 YYNGEE. The CDR3 DNA reads as TGTGCCAGCCGCTGGCGACAGCACAAGGGAAGCCTCAGCAATCAGCCCCAGCATTTT. Protein sequence: CASRWRQHKGSLSNQPQHF.

This chain connects TRBV28 to TRBJ1-1; no definite D call. Germline V gene lookup returns CDR1 MDHEN and CDR2 SYDVKM. CDR3 length: 13 residues. Trimming removed 4 bases from V and 1 base from J, with 7 bases in between. This CDR3 reads CASSWATNTEAFF. The CDR3 DNA sequence: TGTGCCAGCAGTTGGGCAACGAACACTGAAGCTTTCTTT.

This clone was observed a few times. This sequence joins TRBV27 and TRBJ1-1, with 7 positions matching TRBD1. This CDR3 has 15 amino acids. The trim removed 8 bases at V and 1 base at J, leaving 10 bases unmatched. The germline gives CDR1 MNHEY, CDR2 SMNVEV (reference sequence). The DNA for the CDR3 is TGTGCCAGCCAGTCCCCAGGGGGAAGGAACACTGAAGCTTTCTTT. Protein product: CASQSPGGRNTEAFF.

In this sample, this clone turned up a few times. This sequence joins TRBV5-1 and TRBJ1-5; TRBD1 agrees at 7 bases. V lost 0 bases, J lost 2 bases, and 2 bases stayed unmatched. CDR3 length: 15 residues. In germline, CDR1 is SGHRS, CDR2 YFSETQ. CDR3 amino acids: CASSLETGGNQPQHF. The CDR3 region has the DNA TGCGCCAGCAGCTTGGAAACAGGGGGCAATCAGCCCCAGCATTTT.

The table lists this clone with a few counts. This sequence joins TRBV19 and TRBJ2-4, with TRBD1 as a possible D gene (7 bases). CDR3 size: 15 residues. The V end was cut by 7 bases, the J end by 0 bases, with 13 bases between. Per the germline V gene, CDR1 is LNHDA and CDR2 is SQIVND (reference sequence). In DNA, the CDR3 is TGTGCCAGTAACTCCAGGGGGGAAGCCAAAAACATTCAGTACTTC. Its translation is CASNSRGEAKNIQYF. Drawing the rest from reference TRBV19 and TRBJ2-4, the complete variable domain is DGGITQSPKYLFRKEGQNVTLSCEQNLNHDAMYWYRQDPGQGLRLIYYSQIVNDFQKGDIAEGYSVSREKKESFPLTVTSAQKNPTAFYLCASNSRGEAKNIQYFGAGTRLSVL.

The chain recombines TRBV28 with TRBJ1-5, with 8 positions matching TRBD1. Germline values: CDR1 MDHEN, CDR2 SYDVKM. CDR3 length: 14 residues. The V gene end was trimmed by 7 bases and the J gene end by 6 bases; junction bases not matched to a gene: 8. This chain's CDR3 is CASTPTGVGQPQHF. The CDR3 coding sequence is TGTGCCAGCACCCCGACAGGGGTGGGTCAGCCCCAGCATTTT.

The chain recombines TRBV7-2 with TRBJ2-4, with TRBD1 identical over 7 bases. Germline V gene sequence: CDR1 SGHTA, CDR2 FQGNSA. This CDR3 region has 14 residues. With 5 bases clipped from V and 8 bases from J, the junction kept 9 bases outside the gene matches. As DNA, the CDR3 is TGTGCCAGCAGCCCCGGGACAGCCGGGGACATTCAGTACTTC. This encodes CASSPGTAGDIQYF. Drawing the rest from reference TRBV7-2 and TRBJ2-4, the complete variable domain is GAGVSQSPSNKVTEKGKDVELRCDPISGHTALYWYRQSLGQGLEFLIYFQGNSAPDKSGLPSDRFSAERTGGSVSTLTIQRTQQEDSAVYLCASSPGTAGDIQYFGAGTRLSVL.

This chain uses TRBV5-1 with TRBJ1-2; 10 nucleotides agree with TRBD1. V gave up 3 bases and J gave up 5 bases; unmatched junction bases: 4. Germline CDR1 is SGHRS and CDR2 is YFSETQ. The CDR3 loop spans 14 amino acids. This CDR3 reads CASSSEGQGYGYTF. The CDR3 DNA is TGCGCCAGCAGCTCAGAGGGACAGGGGTATGGCTACACCTTC.

The chain uses TRBV6-5 and TRBJ2-3, with D uncertain. In germline, CDR1 is MNHEY, CDR2 SVGAGI. Trimming cost V 4 bases and J 5 bases, with 4 bases left between them. CDR3 length: 11 amino acids. CDR3 DNA: TGTGCCAGCAGTTCGGTAGATACGCAGTATTTT. Its protein product is CASSSVDTQYF.

This clone was detected only once. V and J are TRBV5-1 and TRBJ1-2, with 7 bases matching TRBD1. The CDR3 is 14 residues long. Unmatched junction bases numbered 7, after V lost 4 bases and J lost 4 bases. CDR1 and CDR2 (germline): SGHRS, YFSETQ. CDR3 sequence: CASSGGGSGYGYTF. The CDR3 region has the DNA TGCGCCAGCAGCGGAGGGGGCAGCGGCTATGGCTACACCTTC.